A single sample gave rise to the 31 T cell receptor beta chains below, sequenced in a study of shared clonotypes between healthy human individuals. Sequenced by immunoSEQ multiplex PCR; TCRdb stores in-frame clones only, minus some. In the table there are a few million clones, approximately 92% of which are singletons. The sequencing sample was made of naive CD4+ T cells sorted from blood. This sample's subset: CD45RA+ positively selected. Receptors were obtained from a man aged 18 to 30 in good health.

Only a few counts were recorded for this clone. Additional DNA sequences in this sample encode the identical CDR3. The V and J genes are TRBV20-1 and TRBJ2-5; D unclear. The CDR3 is made up of 11 amino acids. The germline V gene encodes CDR1 DFQATT and CDR2 SNEGSKA (reference sequence). Trimming shortened V by 3 bases and J by 4 bases, and 6 bases separated the two germline ends. The DNA of the CDR3 is TGCAGTGCTAGGAAGGGAGAGACCCAGTACTTC. Translation: CSARKGETQYF.

Concerning this clone: Other DNA sequences in this specimen translate into the identical CDR3. The J gene is TRBJ1-4, the V gene TRBV10-3; no firm D call. The germline V gene encodes CDR1 ENHRY and CDR2 SYGVKD. The CDR3 contains 13 residues. Trimming removed 2 bases from V and 5 bases from J, with 6 bases in between. The CDR3 DNA follows: TGTGCCATCAGTGAGCCCCCAAATGAAAAACTGTTTTTT. It specifies CAISEPPNEKLFF.

A word on this clone: Within the sample, other DNA sequences also encode this same CDR3. CDR3 loop: CASSLLGSSYNEQFF. For the CDR3, the DNA is TGCGCCAGCAGCCTGCTAGGGAGCTCCTACAATGAGCAGTTCTTC. This rearrangement joins TRBV4-1 to TRBJ2-1; weak D call: TRBD2 (5 bases). CDR3 length equals 15 residues. The V gene lost 4 bases and the J gene lost 0 bases, with 10 bases spanning the gap. Per germline, CDR1 MGHRA and CDR2 YSYEKL.

With respect to this clone: The same CDR3 also results from other DNA sequences found in this sample. The gene calls are TRBV6-1 and TRBJ1-2; D is ambiguous. Between the trimmed V and J ends, which lost 2 bases and 4 bases, there was a span of 8 bases. Germline V gene data show CDR1 as MNHNS and CDR2 as SASEGT. The CDR3 loop spans 13 amino acids. CDR3 loop: CASSERLTYGYTF. Here the CDR3 DNA reads TGTGCCAGCAGTGAAAGGTTGACCTATGGCTACACCTTC.

This chain joins TRBV7-2 and TRBJ2-2; D unclear. Looked up from germline, CDR1 is SGHTA and CDR2 is FQGNSA. V was trimmed by 2 bases and J by 0 bases, leaving 10 bases between them. This CDR3 comprises 16 residues. This chain's CDR3 is CASSLWALTNTGELFF. In nucleotides, the CDR3 is TGTGCCAGCAGCTTATGGGCGCTAACGAACACCGGGGAGCTGTTTTTT. Based on the CDR3 plus reference TRBV7-2 and TRBJ2-2, the full variable domain is GAGVSQSPSNKVTEKGKDVELRCDPISGHTALYWYRQSLGQGLEFLIYFQGNSAPDKSGLPSDRFSAERTGGSVSTLTIQRTQQEDSAVYLCASSLWALTNTGELFFGEGSRLTVL.

The genes are TRBV7-2 and TRBJ2-5, with D tentatively TRBD2 (6 bases). The V and J ends lost 2 bases and 9 bases respectively, with 10 bases between them. The CDR3 extends over 12 amino acids. Germline lookup yields CDR1 SGHTA and CDR2 FQGNSA. CDR3 in amino acids: CASSLMGEAQYF. CDR3 in DNA: TGTGCCAGCAGCTTAATGGGGGAGGCCCAGTACTTC.

The genes are TRBV28 and TRBJ2-7; 8 bases align to TRBD1. The ends lost 4 bases at V and 7 bases at J; junction bases unmatched: 9. This CDR3 spans 14 amino acids. Germline lookup yields CDR1 MDHEN and CDR2 SYDVKM. The CDR3, as DNA: TGTGCCAGCAGTTCCGGACAGGGTGTGGGGGAGCAGTACTTC. Translating gives CASSSGQGVGEQYF.

Of note for this clone: The same CDR3 also results from other DNA sequences found in this sample. The gene calls are TRBV9 and TRBJ1-4; weak D call: TRBD1 (5 bases). The CDR3 length is 15 residues. The germline gives CDR1 SGDLS, CDR2 YYNGEE. V dropped 3 bases and J dropped 2 bases, with 11 bases sitting between them. Written as DNA, the CDR3 is TGTGCCAGCAGCGCTTCTGGGGGGACTAATGAAAAACTGTTTTTT. Translating gives CASSASGGTNEKLFF.

The rearrangement joins TRBV18 to TRBJ2-1, with D possibly matching TRBD2 (6 bases). CDR1 and CDR2 (germline): KGHSH, LQKENI. The CDR3 covers 14 residues. V lost 3 bases and J lost 8, with 14 bases in between. The CDR3: CASSPYRGGHEQFF. The CDR3 region has the DNA TGTGCCAGCTCACCCTACCGTGGAGGGCATGAGCAGTTCTTC.

The V gene is TRBV6-5, the J gene TRBJ2-5; the match to TRBD2 covers 11 bases. With 6 bases clipped from V and 5 bases from J, the junction kept 8 bases outside the gene matches. The germline gives CDR1 MNHEY, CDR2 SVGAGI. This CDR3 is 15 amino acids long. The CDR3 region is CASSRGTSGEETQYF. DNA of the CDR3: TGTGCCAGCAGCCGCGGGACTAGCGGCGAGGAGACCCAGTACTTC.

The gene calls are TRBV6-1 and TRBJ2-2; a possible D gene is TRBD1 (6 bases). The CDR3 length is 16 residues. The germline gives CDR1 MNHNS, CDR2 SASEGT. Trimming removed 3 bases at V and 5 bases at J, with 16 bases between. CDR3 amino acids: CASSDTLDRSTGELFF. CDR3 DNA: TGTGCCAGCAGTGACACGCTGGACAGATCAACCGGGGAGCTGTTTTTT.

The rearrangement uses TRBV7-9 and TRBJ2-3; 8 positions agree with TRBD1. The V gene's germline CDR1 is SEHNR and CDR2 FQNEAQ (reference sequence). The trim removed 3 bases at V and 6 bases at J, leaving 5 bases unmatched. The CDR3 contains 14 residues. CDR3 DNA: TGTGCCAGCAGCTTGGCAGGGGGCGTGGATACGCAGTATTTT. Translation gives CASSLAGGVDTQYF.

This chain links TRBV28 with TRBJ1-6; D is ambiguous. In germline, CDR1 is MDHEN, CDR2 SYDVKM. The CDR3 runs 14 residues. V gave up 7 bases and J gave up 7 bases, with 14 bases separating them. CDR3 loop: CASTQRAKNSPLHF. The CDR3 DNA reads TGTGCCAGCACCCAGCGGGCCAAGAATTCACCCCTCCACTTT.

V gene TRBV9 combines with J gene TRBJ2-1; TRBD2 aligns across 8 bases. With V trimmed by 2 bases and J by 8 bases, 9 bases remained unmatched. CDR3 length: 15 amino acids. The V gene's germline CDR1 is SGDLS and CDR2 YYNGEE. CDR3 sequence (DNA): TGTGCCAGCAGCGTGGTAGCGGGGATTGGAGATGAGCAGTTCTTC. Translation: CASSVVAGIGDEQFF.

This sequence joins TRBV18 and TRBJ2-7; unclear D gene. This CDR3 has 11 residues. Trimming left V 6 bases short and J 2 bases short, with 5 bases between. Germline V gene lookup returns CDR1 KGHSH and CDR2 LQKENI. For the CDR3, the DNA is TGTGCCAGCTCTCGTGCCTACGAGCAGTACTTC. This codes for CASSRAYEQYF.

The J gene is TRBJ1-1, the V gene TRBV6-5; D call uncertain. The CDR3 loop spans 13 amino acids. Per germline, CDR1 MNHEY and CDR2 SVGAGI. The V gene lost 0 bases and the J gene lost 7 bases, with 9 bases spanning the gap. The CDR3 bases are TGTGCCAGCAGTTACTCGAGACAATTTGAAGCTTTCTTT. It codes for CASSYSRQFEAFF.

V usage is TRBV5-6 and J usage is TRBJ1-6; tentatively, D is TRBD1 (6 bases). The V gene's germline CDR1 is SGHDT and CDR2 YYEEEE. V lost 0 bases to trimming and J lost 7 bases, with 20 bases between them. The CDR3 loop spans 18 amino acids. Written as DNA, the CDR3 is TGTGCCAGCAGCTTGGACCGGGGGGGCCGGGGACTAAATTCACCCCTCCACTTT. It translates to CASSLDRGGRGLNSPLHF.

This clone occurred once. The sample has other DNA sequences that encode this CDR3 too. This rearrangement joins TRBV2 to TRBJ2-7; D is uncertain. Trimming took 3 bases from V and 1 from J, leaving 4 bases between them. CDR3 length equals 12 residues. Germline V gene lookup returns CDR1 SNHLY and CDR2 FYNNEI. The CDR3 bases are TGTGCCAGCAGTGAGCATTCCTACGAGCAGTACTTC. It is translated as CASSEHSYEQYF.

Of note for this clone: The same CDR3 also results from other DNA sequences found in this sample. The chain has TRBV28 and TRBJ2-7, with TRBD1 matching over 7 bases. The CDR3 contains 13 residues. J gave up 1 base and V 4 bases, and 1 base lay outside the gene matches. Looked up from germline, CDR1 is MDHEN and CDR2 is SYDVKM. The CDR3 bases are TGTGCCAGCAGTTCGGGACAGTCCTACGAGCAGTACTTC. The encoded protein is CASSSGQSYEQYF.

This clone has a handful of counts. The chain joins TRBV19 to TRBJ1-1, with D unclear. V dropped 7 bases and J dropped 6 bases, with 18 bases sitting between them. The CDR3 totals 14 residues. Germline-derived CDR1 and CDR2 are LNHDA and SQIVND (reference sequence). The CDR3 loop is CASTPGPWVAEAFF. The CDR3 DNA follows: TGTGCCAGTACTCCGGGCCCCTGGGTCGCTGAAGCTTTCTTT.

CDR3: CASSLRAVLDTQYF. CDR3 in DNA: TGTGCCAGCAGCTTAAGGGCGGTTCTAGATACGCAGTATTTT. The chain carries TRBV13 and TRBJ2-3; D unclear. Germline-derived CDR1 and CDR2 are PRHDT and FYEKMQ (reference sequence). V lost 2 bases to trimming and J lost 5 bases, with 11 bases between them. CDR3 length: 14 residues. The complete variable domain, with remaining parts taken from reference TRBV13 and TRBJ2-3, reads AAGVIQSPRHLIKEKRETATLKCYPIPRHDTVYWYQQGPGQDPQFLISFYEKMQSDKGSIPDRFSAQQFSDYHSELNMSSLELGDSALYFCASSLRAVLDTQYFGPGTRLTVL.

This rearrangement joins TRBV30 to TRBJ1-4; no firm D call. This CDR3 spans 11 amino acids. The V end was cut by 3 bases, the J end by 10 bases, with 9 bases between. Germline-derived CDR1 and CDR2 are GTSNPN and SVGIG (reference sequence). The CDR3 sequence: CAWRETGKLFF. In DNA, the CDR3 is TGTGCCTGGAGAGAGACCGGAAAACTGTTTTTT. Variable domain in full (rest from reference TRBV30 and TRBJ1-4): SQTIHQWPATLVQPVGSPLSLECTVEGTSNPNLYWYRQAAGRGLQLLFYSVGIGQISSEVPQNLSASRPQDRQFILSSKKLLLSDSGFYLCAWRETGKLFFGSGTQLSVL.

The V call is TRBV5-1, the J call TRBJ2-7; 12 bases are shared with TRBD1. The germline CDR1 and CDR2 sequences are SGHRS and YFSETQ. This CDR3 has 16 amino acids. V trimming: 0 bases; J trimming: 6 bases; junction bases outside the gene matches: 7. CDR3 loop: CASSLAGGQGAVEQYF. Here the CDR3 DNA reads TGCGCCAGCAGCTTGGCCGGGGGACAGGGGGCTGTCGAGCAGTACTTC.

The chain has TRBV12-5 and TRBJ1-6, with D maybe TRBD1 (5 bases). From germline, CDR1 is LGHNT and CDR2 FRNRAP. V was shortened by 2 bases and J by 9 bases, with 11 bases between the two germline ends. The CDR3 consists of 14 residues. The CDR3 sequence: CASGLFREGSPLHF. The CDR3 region has the DNA TGTGCTAGTGGTTTGTTCAGGGAGGGTTCACCCCTCCACTTT. The whole variable domain, remainder taken from reference TRBV12-5 and TRBJ1-6, is DARVTQTPRHKVTEMGQEVTMRCQPILGHNTVFWYRQTMMQGLELLAYFRNRAPLDDSGMPKDRFSAEMPDATLATLKIQPSEPRDSAVYFCASGLFREGSPLHFGNGTRLTVT.

The chain recombines TRBV9 with TRBJ2-3; perhaps TRBD2 as D (6 bases). This CDR3 region has 15 residues. Germline V gene lookup returns CDR1 SGDLS and CDR2 YYNGEE. Trimming pared 0 bases from V and 2 bases from J, leaving 10 bases between. The CDR3 loop is CASSVAAGDTDTQYF. The CDR3 DNA sequence: TGTGCCAGCAGCGTAGCAGCGGGCGACACAGATACGCAGTATTTT.

The CDR3 DNA follows: TGTGCCAGCTCACCCCAATCCGGGACAGGCTACGAGCAGTACTTC. Translating it yields CASSPQSGTGYEQYF. This sequence joins TRBV18 and TRBJ2-7, with 8 bases that match TRBD1. The germline CDR1 and CDR2 sequences are KGHSH and LQKENI. With V trimmed by 3 bases and J by 3 bases, 7 bases remained unmatched. This CDR3 region has 15 residues.

This clone has a single count. The J gene is TRBJ2-5, the V gene TRBV10-2; 7 nucleotides agree with TRBD1. The J call may be mistaken, given a closer DNA end match to TRBJ2-7. Germline loops: CDR1 WSHSY, CDR2 SAAADI. The length of the CDR3 is 13 residues. CDR3 nucleotide sequence: TGCGCCAGCACGGACAGGCCGGCCTACGAGCAGTACTTC. It codes for CASTDRPAYEQYF.

This chain uses TRBV30 with TRBJ1-2; D is uncertain. Germline V gives CDR1 GTSNPN, CDR2 SVGIG (reference sequence). V dropped 0 bases and J dropped 4 bases, with 9 bases sitting between them. CDR3 length: 13 amino acids. This chain's CDR3 is CAWSVGGFYGYTF. The CDR3 bases are TGTGCCTGGAGTGTAGGTGGTTTCTATGGCTACACCTTC.

This chain uses TRBV6-1 with TRBJ1-2, with a possible D match to TRBD1 (6 bases). Germline V gene data show CDR1 as MNHNS and CDR2 as SASEGT. This CDR3 region has 12 residues. V was trimmed by 5 bases and J by 6 bases, leaving 10 bases between them. CDR3 region: CASSLNRDGYTF. The CDR3 bases are TGTGCCAGCAGTCTCAACAGGGATGGCTACACCTTC.

The chain couples TRBV10-3 to TRBJ2-1; 10 nucleotides line up with TRBD2. Germline V gene sequence: CDR1 ENHRY, CDR2 SYGVKD. The CDR3 consists of 15 residues. With 4 bases clipped from V and 9 bases from J, the junction kept 9 bases outside the gene matches. The CDR3 reads CAISVAAGGPLEQFF. In DNA, the CDR3 is TGTGCCATCAGTGTCGCAGCGGGAGGGCCTCTTGAGCAGTTCTTC.

The chain uses TRBV7-8 and TRBJ1-1, with D tentatively TRBD1 (6 bases). The length of the CDR3 is 14 residues. V shed 5 bases and J shed 1 base, with 11 bases lying between them. CDR1 is SGHVS and CDR2 is FQNEAQ in the germline V gene. The CDR3 is CASSAGQQNTEAFF. The CDR3 region has the DNA TGTGCCAGCAGCGCGGGACAACAGAACACTGAAGCTTTCTTT.